The 18 T cell receptor beta chains in this list originate from one sample, sequenced in a study of CD8 T cells in ankylosing spondylitis. TCRdb reprocessed the 5' RACE reads via MiXCR and lists one record per CDR3 protein. The sample lists 150,000 to 200,000 distinct CDR3 sequences; 18% were seen once. The source material was blood, either unsorted or a sorted T cell fraction (not recorded which). Receptor source: a male donor aged 5-29 years with ankylosing spondylitis or in good health (not recorded which).

This clonotype showed up many times. The chain has TRBV6-5 and TRBJ2-4; D call uncertain. The V end was cut by 0 bases, the J end by 4 bases, with 10 bases between. The length of the CDR3 is 15 residues. Germline V gives CDR1 MNHEY, CDR2 SVGAGI. CDR3: CASSYSSHGKNIQYF. The CDR3 DNA follows: TGTGCCAGCAGTTACTCGTCCCACGGTAAAAACATTCAGTACTTC.

The sample holds many counts of this clonotype. V and J are TRBV3-1 and TRBJ2-2, with D perhaps TRBD1 (6 bases). The germline V gene has CDR1 LGHDT and CDR2 YNNKEL (reference sequence). V was clipped by 4 bases and J by 7 bases, with 16 bases between them. CDR3 size: 15 residues. The CDR3 DNA follows: TGTGCCAGCAGCCCCCCGGCAGGGGCGGGCGGGGAGCTGTTTTTT. Residues: CASSPPAGAGGELFF. Filled out from reference TRBV3-1 and TRBJ2-2, the complete variable domain reads DTAVSQTPKYLVTQMGNDKSIKCEQNLGHDTMYWYKQDSKKFLKIMFSYNNKELIINETVPNRFSPKSPDKAHLNLHINSLELGDSAVYFCASSPPAGAGGELFFGEGSRLTVL.

A note on this clonotype: A junction boundary mismatches the germline segment, possibly from a read error. This rearrangement joins TRBV20-1 to TRBJ2-1, with D perhaps TRBD1 or TRBD2 (5 bases each). The CDR3 totals 12 residues. CDR1 is DFQATT and CDR2 is SNEGSKA in the germline V gene (reference sequence). In nucleotides, the CDR3 is TGCAGTGCTAGAGAATCAGGGACCCGTCAAGTCTTC. It yields the protein CSARESGTRQVF.

This clonotype showed up many times. The chain combines TRBV11-2 with TRBJ2-1; D possibly corresponds to TRBD2 (5 bases). Germline V gives CDR1 SGHAT, CDR2 FQNNGV. With 1 base removed from V and 9 bases from J, the gap between germline ends came to 16 bases. The CDR3 contains 15 residues. The CDR3 reads CASSLGSAASSEQFF. As DNA, the CDR3 is TGTGCCAGCAGCTTAGGATCAGCGGCTAGCAGTGAGCAGTTCTTC.

In its sample, this clonotype was seen many times. This chain uses TRBV12-3 or TRBV12-4 with TRBJ2-4; D is uncertain. The length of the CDR3 is 13 residues. V lost 2 bases to trimming and J lost 8 bases, with 10 bases between them. The CDR3 bases are TGTGCCAGCAGTTTAAGTGTTCCGGACATTCAGTACTTC. Amino acid sequence: CASSLSVPDIQYF.

This clonotype was detected many times. CDR3 nucleotide sequence: TGTGCCAGCCAGTTCGTGGGTGGGGATGAGCAGTTCTTC. This sequence encodes CASQFVGGDEQFF. The chain recombines TRBV5-5 with TRBJ2-1; D uncertain. Germline-derived CDR1 and CDR2 are SGHKS and YYEKEE (reference sequence). V was trimmed by 7 bases and J by 8 bases, leaving 16 bases between them. There are 13 residues in the CDR3.

The table lists this clonotype with a count of one. This chain joins TRBV20-1 and TRBJ2-1; 12 bases match TRBD2. This CDR3 is 14 amino acids long. With V trimmed by 5 bases and J by 8 bases, 7 bases remained unmatched. Germline-derived CDR1 and CDR2 are DFQATT and SNEGSKA (reference sequence). The CDR3 is CSAPTSGRNDEQFF. The CDR3 coding sequence is TGCAGTGCTCCGACTAGCGGGAGAAACGATGAGCAGTTCTTC.

The rearrangement links TRBV7-3 to TRBJ2-7; 9 positions agree with TRBD1. Germline CDR1 reads SGHTA; CDR2 reads FQGTGA. This CDR3 spans 15 amino acids. Losses at the gene ends were 0 bases for V and 6 bases for J; bases not matched to a gene: 6. The CDR3 DNA reads TGTGCCAGCAGCTTAACGGTGGGACAGGGTTCCGAGCAGTACTTC. It specifies CASSLTVGQGSEQYF.

This clonotype was detected many times. J is TRBJ1-6 and V is TRBV12-3 or TRBV12-4, with a possible D match to TRBD1 (6 bases). V lost 6 bases, J lost 6 bases, and 15 bases lay in between. CDR3 size: 15 residues. CDR3 sequence (DNA): TGTGCCAGCAGCAGGCCTGGACAGATTAATTCACCCCTCCACTTT. It translates to CASSRPGQINSPLHF.

The table lists this clonotype with many counts. The rearrangement uses TRBV7-3 and TRBJ2-3; D not certain. This CDR3 has 14 residues. Germline CDR1 reads SGHTA; CDR2 reads FQGTGA. Trimming shortened V by 4 bases and J by 3 bases, and 11 bases separated the two germline ends. The CDR3 region has the DNA TGTGCCAGCAGCTACCGGTCCCGGACAGATACGCAGTATTTT. Its translation: CASSYRSRTDTQYF.

Ten or more counts support this clonotype. The chain recombines TRBV9 with TRBJ2-3; D remains unclear. Germline assignment: CDR1 SGDLS and CDR2 YYNGEE. The CDR3 spans 15 residues. Trimming shortened V by 0 bases and J by 4 bases, and 12 bases separated the two germline ends. The CDR3 here is CASSVVKGRADTQYF. The CDR3 DNA sequence: TGTGCCAGCAGCGTAGTTAAGGGCCGGGCAGATACGCAGTATTTT.

V usage is TRBV25-1 and J usage is TRBJ2-2; TRBD1 is a possible D gene (5 bases). Trimming took off 3 bases at V and 5 bases at J, with 10 bases between the two ends. CDR1 is MGHDK, CDR2 SYGVNS, per germline. This CDR3 is built from 14 residues. This CDR3 reads CASSEQGRTGELFF. The CDR3 coding sequence is TGTGCCAGCAGTGAGCAGGGTAGAACCGGGGAGCTGTTTTTT.

In this sample, this clonotype turned up many times. This chain links TRBV29-1 with TRBJ2-1; no clear D gene. V lost 4 bases and J lost 8, with 6 bases in between. The CDR3 consists of 10 residues. Germline V gene lookup returns CDR1 SQVTM and CDR2 ANQGSEA. The CDR3 region is CSVVSDEQFF. CDR3 DNA: TGCAGCGTTGTCTCGGATGAGCAGTTCTTC.

In nucleotides, the CDR3 is TGCAGTCCTCGGAAAGGTGGGATATACAATGAGCAGTTCTTC. Translation: CSPRKGGIYNEQFF. The chain recombines TRBV20-1 with TRBJ2-1; D is unresolved. V dropped 8 bases and J dropped 4 bases, with 18 bases sitting between them. The CDR3 totals 14 residues. Germline V CDR1 and CDR2: DFQATT, SNEGSKA (reference sequence).

In its sample, this clonotype was seen a few times. The CDR3 does not close with the conserved phenylalanine or tryptophan, likely indicating a read error. The CDR3 sequence: CSARDVIGVTEAFL. CDR3 coding DNA: TGCAGTGCTAGAGACGTTATCGGGGTCACTGAAGCTTTCCTT. The chain is built from TRBV20-1 and TRBJ1-1; D ambiguous. V was shortened by 0 bases and J by 4 bases, with 12 bases between the two germline ends. In germline, CDR1 is DFQATT, CDR2 SNEGSKA (reference sequence). The CDR3 is 14 amino acids.

The chain couples TRBV4-2 to TRBJ2-7; 10 nucleotides align to TRBD1. Germline CDR1 reads LGHNA; CDR2 reads YNFKEQ. The trim removed 3 bases at V and 5 bases at J, leaving 10 bases unmatched. The CDR3 length is 16 residues. The CDR3 is CASSQDLGTGVDEQYF. CDR3 bases: TGTGCCAGCAGCCAGGACCTCGGGACAGGGGTTGACGAGCAGTACTTC.

Many counts were recorded for this clonotype. CDR3 protein: CASSREGRAGDEQFF. DNA for the CDR3: TGTGCCAGCAGCCGGGAGGGTCGAGCGGGAGACGAGCAGTTCTTC. This sequence joins TRBV4-2 and TRBJ2-1; 8 bases are a match to TRBD2. J lost 10 bases, V lost 4 bases, and 12 bases had no gene match. Germline CDR1 is LGHNA and CDR2 is YNFKEQ. The CDR3 spans 15 residues.

This clonotype was found many times. The chain carries TRBV5-5 and TRBJ1-2; D is perhaps TRBD1 (5 bases). This CDR3 has 15 residues. Germline CDR1 and CDR2: SGHKS and YYEKEE (reference sequence). V lost 1 base, J lost 9 bases, and 19 bases lay in between. In nucleotides, the CDR3 is TGTGCCAGCAGCTTGTTCGGGACGGATAGAGGACGCTACACCTTC. Residues: CASSLFGTDRGRYTF.